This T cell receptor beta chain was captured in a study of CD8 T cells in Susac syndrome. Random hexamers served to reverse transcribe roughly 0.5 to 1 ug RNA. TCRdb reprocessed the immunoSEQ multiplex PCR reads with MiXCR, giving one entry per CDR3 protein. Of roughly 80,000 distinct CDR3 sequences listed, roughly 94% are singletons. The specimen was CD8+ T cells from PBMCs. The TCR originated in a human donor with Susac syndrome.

CDR3 DNA: TGCAGTACGGGGGGGGAAGAGCAGTACTTC. It translates to CSTGGEEQYF. The chain has TRBV29-1 and TRBJ2-7, with 8 bases that match TRBD2. Germline V lookup: CDR1 SQVTM, CDR2 ANQGSEA. This CDR3 is built from 10 residues.